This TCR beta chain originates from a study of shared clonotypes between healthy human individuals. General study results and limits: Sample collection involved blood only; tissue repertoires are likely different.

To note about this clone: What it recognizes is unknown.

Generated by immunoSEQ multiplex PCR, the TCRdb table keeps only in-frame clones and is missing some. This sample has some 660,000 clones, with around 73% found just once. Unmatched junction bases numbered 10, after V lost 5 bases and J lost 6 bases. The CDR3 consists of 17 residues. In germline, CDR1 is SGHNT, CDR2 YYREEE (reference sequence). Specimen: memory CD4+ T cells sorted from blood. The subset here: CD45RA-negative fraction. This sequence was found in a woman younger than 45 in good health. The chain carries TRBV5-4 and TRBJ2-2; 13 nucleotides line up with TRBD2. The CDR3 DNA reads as TGTGCCAGCAGTAGGGGACTAGCGGGAACCATCGCCGGGGAGCTGTTTTTT. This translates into CASSRGLAGTIAGELFF.